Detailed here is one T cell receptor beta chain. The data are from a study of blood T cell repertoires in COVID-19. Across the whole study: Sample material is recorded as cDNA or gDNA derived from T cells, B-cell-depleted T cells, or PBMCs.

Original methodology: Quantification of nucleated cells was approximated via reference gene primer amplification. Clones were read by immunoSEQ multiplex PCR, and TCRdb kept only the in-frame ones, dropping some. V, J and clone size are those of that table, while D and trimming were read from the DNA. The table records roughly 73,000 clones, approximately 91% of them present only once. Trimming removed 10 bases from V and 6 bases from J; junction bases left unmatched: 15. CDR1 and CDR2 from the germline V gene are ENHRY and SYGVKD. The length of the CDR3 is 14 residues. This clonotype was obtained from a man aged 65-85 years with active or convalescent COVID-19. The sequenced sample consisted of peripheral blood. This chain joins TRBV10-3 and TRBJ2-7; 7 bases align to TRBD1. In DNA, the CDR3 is TGTGCCACCCAGACAGGACAGGCATTGGGCGAGCAGTACTTC. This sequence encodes CATQTGQALGEQYF.